This passage covers 14 T cell receptor beta chains from one sample sequenced in a study of T-cell memory formation after mild COVID-19. Each CDR3 protein gets one entry after TCRdb re-called the 5' RACE reads with MiXCR. The sample records some 270,000 distinct CDR3 sequences, 15% being singletons. The sequenced sample was PBMCs or a T cell subset sorted from them (not recorded which). The source is an adult woman who had mild COVID-19 (a few samples of this study predate the infection). Cell type and time point are not known.

The CDR3 nucleotides are TGTGCCAGCAGCCCCTCAGGCCTAGCGGGCACCGGGGAGCTGTTTTTT. Protein sequence: CASSPSGLAGTGELFF. The genes are TRBV9 and TRBJ2-2; 8 bases map to TRBD2. V shed 4 bases, J shed 4 bases, and the junction held 9 bases outside the gene matches. The CDR3 consists of 16 residues. The germline gives CDR1 SGDLS, CDR2 YYNGEE. The full variable domain, in which reference TRBV9 and TRBJ2-2 provide the parts outside the CDR3, is DSGVTQTPKHLITATGQRVTLRCSPRSGDLSVYWYQQSLDQGLQFLIQYYNGEERAKGNILERFSAQQFPDLHSELNLSSLELGDSALYFCASSPSGLAGTGELFFGEGSRLTVL.

This clonotype was seen only a few times. V and J are TRBV7-8 and TRBJ2-6; D is ambiguous. This CDR3 spans 17 amino acids. CDR1 and CDR2 from the germline V gene are SGHVS and FQNEAQ. V was shortened by 1 base and J by 0 bases, with 10 bases between the two germline ends. The chain's CDR3 is CASSLERLISGANVLTF. The DNA of the CDR3 is TGTGCCAGCAGCTTAGAAAGGCTGATCTCTGGGGCCAACGTCCTGACTTTC.

The rearrangement uses TRBV20-1 and TRBJ2-3; 7 bases match TRBD2. The germline gives CDR1 DFQATT, CDR2 SNEGSKA (reference sequence). The V gene end was trimmed by 4 bases and the J gene end by 5 bases; junction bases not matched to a gene: 15. The CDR3 is 16 residues long. CDR3 bases: TGCAGTGCTACGCTTCGGACTAGAGGCCCCCTAGATACGCAGTATTTT. It codes for CSATLRTRGPLDTQYF.

This clonotype was seen at least ten times. V usage is TRBV5-4 and J usage is TRBJ2-1; 7 bases align to TRBD2. The CDR3 runs 14 residues. The junction had 9 bases not matched to a gene; V was cut back by 7 bases and J by 5 bases. The V gene's germline CDR1 is SGHNT and CDR2 YYREEE (reference sequence). In DNA form, the CDR3 reads TGTGCCAGCGAGGTGGGCGGGAGTCACAATGAGCAGTTCTTC. Protein: CASEVGGSHNEQFF.

This clonotype has more than one count but fewer than ten. The rearrangement joins TRBV3-1 to TRBJ2-1, with D perhaps matching TRBD1 (7 bases). The CDR3 spans 14 residues. V was clipped by 5 bases and J by 11 bases, with 19 bases between them. The germline V gene encodes CDR1 LGHDT and CDR2 YNNKEL (reference sequence). CDR3 amino acids: CASSTTRGTAKQFF. The DNA for the CDR3 is TGTGCCAGCAGCACAACCCGGGGGACAGCGAAGCAGTTCTTC.

In its sample, this clonotype was seen a few times. CDR3 loop: CASSQDRVGETQYF. The CDR3 DNA follows: TGTGCCAGCAGCCAAGACAGGGTAGGAGAGACCCAGTACTTC. The chain carries TRBV4-2 and TRBJ2-5; D possibly corresponds to TRBD1 (5 bases). Trimming took off 0 bases at V and 4 bases at J, with 9 bases between the two ends. This CDR3 is 14 amino acids long. Germline assignment: CDR1 LGHNA and CDR2 YNFKEQ.

This clonotype appeared a few times. The chain uses TRBV6-2 or TRBV6-3 and TRBJ2-5; TRBD2 might be the D (5 bases). CDR1 is MNHEY, CDR2 SVGEGT, per germline. The V end was cut by 6 bases, the J end by 5 bases, with 10 bases between. The CDR3 runs 12 residues. The CDR3 is CASRTSGETQYF. The CDR3 DNA sequence: TGTGCCAGCAGGACCTCGGGGGAGACCCAGTACTTC.

This clonotype showed up just a few times. V usage is TRBV20-1 and J usage is TRBJ2-1; D gene unclear. The CDR3 totals 11 residues. Deletions cut 1 base from V and 5 bases from J, with 3 bases between. Germline values: CDR1 DFQATT, CDR2 SNEGSKA (reference sequence). The CDR3 region has the DNA TGCAGTGCTAGAGTGCACAATGAGCAGTTCTTC. It is translated as CSARVHNEQFF.

This clonotype was counted a few times. CDR3 amino acids: CSASRGPPNQPQHF. The CDR3 DNA sequence: TGCAGTGCTAGCCGGGGACCCCCGAATCAGCCCCAGCATTTT. This chain links TRBV20-1 with TRBJ1-5, with D maybe TRBD1 (5 bases). Germline CDR1 and CDR2: DFQATT and SNEGSKA (reference sequence). The CDR3 length is 14 residues. Trimming left V 3 bases short and J 4 bases short, with 13 bases between.

V and J are TRBV14 and TRBJ2-3, with D possibly TRBD1 on 6 matching bases. The CDR3 runs 15 residues. Germline CDR1 SGHDN, CDR2 FVKESK. Trimming took 1 base from V and 0 from J, leaving 8 bases between them. CDR3 coding DNA: TGTGCCAGCAGCCAAGGCAGGGGTAGCACAGATACGCAGTATTTT. It translates to CASSQGRGSTDTQYF.

The table lists this clonotype with a few counts. The chain couples TRBV4-1 to TRBJ2-7, with 9 nucleotides matching TRBD1. Germline-derived CDR1 and CDR2 are MGHRA and YSYEKL. The CDR3 has 16 residues. Unmatched junction bases numbered 3, after V lost 0 bases and J lost 0 bases. The CDR3 coding sequence is TGCGCCAGCAGCCAAGATCCGGGACAGGGCTCCTACGAGCAGTACTTC. The encoded protein is CASSQDPGQGSYEQYF.

The V and J genes are TRBV6-2 or TRBV6-3 and TRBJ1-1, with D unclear. V lost 5 bases, J lost 5 bases, and 18 bases lay in between. The CDR3 is 15 amino acids. Germline V lookup: CDR1 MNHEY, CDR2 SVGEGT. The CDR3 sequence is CASSLQSIRKTEAFF. CDR3 DNA sequence: TGTGCCAGCAGTCTCCAGAGTATTAGAAAAACTGAAGCTTTCTTT.

This clonotype was seen a handful of times. This rearrangement joins TRBV7-2 to TRBJ2-1; perhaps TRBD1 as D (8 bases). This CDR3 has 15 residues. The V end was cut by 3 bases, the J end by 7 bases, with 16 bases between. The V gene's germline CDR1 is SGHTA and CDR2 FQGNSA. The CDR3 here is CASSFDRGGWNEQFF. The CDR3 nucleotides read TGTGCCAGCAGCTTTGACAGGGGAGGGTGGAATGAGCAGTTCTTC. Complete variable domain (other parts from reference TRBV7-2 and TRBJ2-1): GAGVSQSPSNKVTEKGKDVELRCDPISGHTALYWYRQSLGQGLEFLIYFQGNSAPDKSGLPSDRFSAERTGGSVSTLTIQRTQQEDSAVYLCASSFDRGGWNEQFFGPGTRLTVL.

V is TRBV5-6 and J is TRBJ1-1; D unclear. The V gene's germline CDR1 is SGHDT and CDR2 YYEEEE. V shed 0 bases and J shed 1 base, with 7 bases lying between them. This CDR3 contains 14 residues. CDR3 loop: CASSLGLANTEAFF. CDR3 in DNA: TGTGCCAGCAGCTTGGGGTTGGCGAACACTGAAGCTTTCTTT.